This TCR beta chain derives from a study of control samples from healthy donors and cancer patients. CDR3 length: 14 residues. Trimming took 4 bases from V and 7 from J, leaving 13 bases between them. Germline CDR1 and CDR2: MGHRA and YSYEKL. Data came from immunoSEQ multiplex PCR; TCRdb stores just in-frame clones and leaves some out. The sample has over 150,000 clones; around 95% are singletons. This sequence was found in a man aged 35 to 55 in good health. The source material was blood. The chain has TRBV4-1 and TRBJ1-4; D possibly corresponds to TRBD1 (5 bases). The CDR3 DNA is TGCGCCAGCAGCCCTCCCCTGGGGGGTGAAAAACTGTTTTTT. This sequence encodes CASSPPLGGEKLFF.